This T cell receptor (beta chain) was captured in a study of shared clonotypes between healthy human individuals. Study-level background: Donors, aged 18 to 49, were a couple of women and a few men.

This clone was picked up a small number of times. The repertoire was sequenced with immunoSEQ multiplex PCR; TCRdb's copy has only in-frame clones and lacks some. The sample yields 550,000 to 700,000 clones, about 80% seen once. The CDR3 sequence is 13 residues long. V lost 2 bases and J lost 11; bases outside the gene matches: 4. The germline CDR1 and CDR2 sequences are ENHRY and SYGVKD. The sample comprised memory CD4+ T cells sorted from blood. Regarding subset: CD45RA-negative fraction. This chain joins TRBV10-3 and TRBJ2-1; 9 positions match TRBD2. The receptor's source is a woman aged 25 to 39 in good health. For the CDR3, the DNA is TGTGCCATCAGTGAGGGGACTAGCCCGAAGCAGTTCTTC. Translated: CAISEGTSPKQFF.